This TCR beta chain was profiled in a study of cytomegalovirus exposure and HLA in healthy donors (dated by TCRdb to 2016 to 2017). In the study overall: An earlier analysis of roughly 500 of the donors reported more than 250 Gb of sequence data and some 100 million unique TCR beta sequences from roughly 180 million T cells. Alongside the repertoire data, information on donor age, sex, ethnicity and CMV serostatus was compiled. In a later analysis, previously published TCR beta repertoires from more than 500 donors were re-analyzed and high-resolution HLA genotyping was added so that TCR occurrence patterns could be studied. The study was designed to test whether signatures of past pathogen exposure could be identified by cataloging public T cell receptors. An earlier analysis of nearly 600 of the donors applied high-throughput TCR beta sequencing to assess whether each TCR beta V gene segment acted as functional or pseudogenic. The study used immunosequencing to profile the T cell repertoires of under 700 subjects and linked those repertoires to cytomegalovirus serostatus. To predict cytomegalovirus infection status, the study combined high-throughput TCR immunosequencing, statistical association of individual TCRs with disease status, and machine learning. The number of typed donors differed by locus: roughly 620-630 for A, B, C, DRB1 and DQB1; some 500 for DQA1; roughly 600 for DPA1; and about 450 for DPB1. Across roughly 420 genotyped donors of the cohort, an average of about 240,000 unique TCR beta nucleotide sequences per donor were sequenced, and roughly a sixth of those sequences were non-productive. Every discovery cohort repertoire had been produced on one sequencing platform. A later genetic analysis used genome-wide SNP genotypes for about three fifths of the 666 donors, treating that subset as a discovery cohort. Rather than using new phenotypic data, the later analysis identified candidate immune exposures from TCR beta sequences and from how often those sequences occurred across donors. Among the approximately 430 genotyped donors, around 81% belonged to the genetic ancestry cluster associated with self-reported Caucasian donors. Roughly 300 gigabases of sequencing data and tens of millions of unique TCR sequences were included in an early release covering 550 to 800 HLA-typed donors. Four or five DR-DQ haplotypes were treated as single units for association and clustering because of strong linkage in the cohort. Class I and class II HLA loci were covered by the typing at four-digit resolution. A separate validation cohort of roughly 130 different subjects was used in addition to the 666-subject first cohort.

Libraries were made using the immunoSEQ multiplex PCR assay. The multiplex PCR relied on a mix of 60 forward primers for TCR Vbeta segments and 13 reverse primers for TCR Jbeta segments. A multiplex PCR assay on genomic DNA amplified the CDR3 region of rearranged TCR beta genes. Amplified TCR beta libraries were sequenced as 87-base-pair reads on the Illumina HiSeq System. Processing in the source paper ran as follows. A later analysis tallied roughly 80 million unique TCR beta chains across the 666 repertoires, and approximately 12 million of those chains were shared by two or more donors. A nearest-neighbor algorithm error-corrected the raw reads and collapsed the reads into unique sequences, merging closely related sequences to remove PCR and sequencing errors. Alignment of CDR3 sequences to IMGT reference sequences was used to assign V, D and J gene segments. For a sequence to be retained, a match of at least six nucleotides to both a V gene segment and a J gene segment was required. Rearrangements were called productive when the CDR3 lacked stop codons and stayed in frame with V and J; all others were non-productive. CDR3 was defined by IMGT convention, running from the second conserved V-encoded cysteine to the conserved J-encoded phenylalanine. In an earlier analysis of around 600 of the donors, sequences lacking an unambiguous match to a single V gene segment were excluded. In an earlier analysis of several hundred of the donors, V segments were called functional above 56.7% productive rearrangements and were called segregating when the between-donor standard deviation exceeded 5%. A statistical classification framework was developed to diagnose cytomegalovirus status using the catalog of TCR beta chain sequences. V and J gene assignment, in a later analysis, came from comparing TCR nucleotide sequences with IMGT/GENE-DB human TR gene sequences. The TCRdist pipeline was used in a later analysis to assign CDR3 sequences and most-parsimonious VDJ recombination scenarios. A later analysis defined each TCR beta chain by its CDR3 amino acid sequence plus V-gene family, and excluded reads lacking a unique V-gene family. As a way to deal with suspected cross-contamination and a sequencing artifact, a later analysis dropped 640 or so nucleotide sequences that were highly shared and had low generation probability. In a later analysis, a clonal expansion index was calculated for each public chain from normalized within-repertoire ranks of inferred template counts. Generation probabilities in a later analysis came from a VDJ recombination model fitted to out-of-frame rearrangements, and those results were checked against IGoR. In a later analysis, TCR-TCR, TCR-HLA and TCR-CMV co-occurrence was scored with hypergeometric tests, and a repertoire-size bias correction was applied to TCR pairs. False discovery rates were estimated in a later analysis by permuting HLA or CMV assignments 20 times. In a later analysis, co-occurring TCRs were grouped using DBSCAN, with TCRdist sequence similarity added in when clustering inside HLA-allele-positive subsets. For co-occurrence clustering, repertoires with fewer than 30,000 or more than 120,000 public chains were excluded, along with four to six repertoires with anomalous nucleotide sharing. TCRdb retrieved this table from immuneACCESS and kept in-frame rearrangements only. Not all clones are present; in checked studies, unresolved V genes account for under half, and no reason is known for the remainder. V and J calls and clone size follow that table, whereas D and trimming were derived from the DNA. In this sample the table shows 150,000 or so clones, approximately 80% of which occur a single time. In total, the top ten clones hold around 0.71% of the sample.

The cohort comprised around 690 healthy bone marrow donors. At the time of sampling, all cohort members were nominally healthy, though unrecorded immune exposures were likely present. The donor tested CMV seronegative and was one of the 352 seronegative cohort members. A peripheral blood sample was collected from each donor, and TCR beta sequencing was performed on peripheral blood mononuclear cells. The Qiagen DNeasy Blood Extraction Kit was used to extract genomic DNA from the blood cell samples. For CDR1 and CDR2, the germline V gene lists SNHLY and FYNNEI. Unmatched junction bases come to 4, with V trimmed by 6 bases and J by 2 bases. Including the terminal cysteine and phenylalanine, the CDR3 comprises 14 residues. Kept here is only the CDR3 DNA, which spans 42 bases and is read in frame from base 1. As to this clone: It lacks a known antigen. No much larger clone exists at a distance of one base, and base qualities are not known.

Points the paper makes about the study in general: Several of the top co-occurrence clusters appeared to be linked to parvovirus B19, influenza, CMV and Epstein-Barr virus, according to a later analysis. According to the authors, the approach could potentially be generalized to other disease states and immunological phenotypes. A later genetic analysis reported fewer N-insertions in productive TCRs among donors in an Asian-associated ancestry cluster than the roughly 720-donor mean. Linkage disequilibrium might explain the correlated functional status among segregating V segments, but an unknown experimental factor could not be ruled out. Compared with equally common non-associated chains, HLA-associated TCR beta chains in a later analysis were more clonally expanded and had lower generation probabilities. An earlier analysis of approximately 530 of the donors showed that most TCR beta V segments appeared in productive rearrangements either about 87% or about 30% of the time, which broadly matched IMGT annotations. Because the 87-base-pair reads could not distinguish some IMGT-functional V segments, including TRBV6-2 and TRBV6-3, those segments were excluded. Most TCR sequences were observed very rarely across donors, whereas some public TCRs were present in many individuals. A later genetic analysis associated a missense DCLRE1C variant with V-gene and J-gene trimming of TCR beta chains, and an independent cohort replicated the association. Because HLA typing was missing for some donors at each locus, association tests included only the typed subset. According to a later analysis, TCR association rates differed among HLA loci, with DRB1 alleles showing the most associated TCRs and HLA-C alleles showing the fewest. In a later analysis, about 16,000 TCR beta sequences were associated with specific HLA alleles at a false discovery rate of 0.05. In the study, some 160 TCR beta chains were listed as associated with cytomegalovirus. When HLA alleles, especially DR and DQ, strongly co-occurred, TCR associations were difficult to assign to individual alleles. According to a later analysis, most CMV-associated TCR beta chains appeared to be HLA-restricted, and the HLA associations seemed to be driven largely by CMV exposure. Only TCR beta chains were sequenced in this cohort, and the absence of alpha or paired-chain data limited detectable features. A further reported finding was that TCR beta sequences accurately predicted the HLA-A and HLA-B alleles for most subjects in the first cohort. In both the original and validation cohorts, the classifier was reported to diagnose cytomegalovirus status with high specificity and sensitivity. The sequencing pipeline was judged likely to have produced a cluster of highly shared sequence variants as a technical artifact. Over 15 rarely observed V segments, including chromosome 9 orphons, were excluded from the earlier analysis of about 500 of the donors because counts were too low. Roughly uniform sequencing depth across donors was assumed in presence/absence analyses, although this assumption may not hold. For the cohort, immune exposure information was limited to CMV serostatus. In vitro tests confirmed that a few of the cytomegalovirus-associated TCR beta chains recognize cytomegalovirus antigens.

This sequence uses TRBV2 and TRBJ2-3; TRBD1 agrees with 8 junctional bases. The receptor's source is a female donor in good health and CMV-seronegative. The specimen was PBMCs. The CDR3: CASRPGQVTDTQYF. At the DNA level, the sequence is TGTGCCAGCAGGCCGGGACAGGTCACAGATACGCAGTATTTT.